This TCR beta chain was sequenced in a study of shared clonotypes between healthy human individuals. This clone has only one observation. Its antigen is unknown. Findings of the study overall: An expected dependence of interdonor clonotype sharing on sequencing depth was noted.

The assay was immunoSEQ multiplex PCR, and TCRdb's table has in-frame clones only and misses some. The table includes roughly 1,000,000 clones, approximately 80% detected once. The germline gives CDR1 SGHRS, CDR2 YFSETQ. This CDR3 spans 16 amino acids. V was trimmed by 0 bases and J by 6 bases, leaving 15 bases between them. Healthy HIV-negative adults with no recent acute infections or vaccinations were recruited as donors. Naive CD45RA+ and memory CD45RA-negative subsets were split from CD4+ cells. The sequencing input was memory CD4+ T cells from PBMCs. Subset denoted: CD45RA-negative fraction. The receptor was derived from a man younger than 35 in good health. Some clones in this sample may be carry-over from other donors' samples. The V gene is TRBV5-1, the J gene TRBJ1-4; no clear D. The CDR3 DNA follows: TGCGCCAGCAGCTTGGTAGGCAGGACCGATTATGAAAAACTGTTTTTT. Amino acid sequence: CASSLVGRTDYEKLFF.